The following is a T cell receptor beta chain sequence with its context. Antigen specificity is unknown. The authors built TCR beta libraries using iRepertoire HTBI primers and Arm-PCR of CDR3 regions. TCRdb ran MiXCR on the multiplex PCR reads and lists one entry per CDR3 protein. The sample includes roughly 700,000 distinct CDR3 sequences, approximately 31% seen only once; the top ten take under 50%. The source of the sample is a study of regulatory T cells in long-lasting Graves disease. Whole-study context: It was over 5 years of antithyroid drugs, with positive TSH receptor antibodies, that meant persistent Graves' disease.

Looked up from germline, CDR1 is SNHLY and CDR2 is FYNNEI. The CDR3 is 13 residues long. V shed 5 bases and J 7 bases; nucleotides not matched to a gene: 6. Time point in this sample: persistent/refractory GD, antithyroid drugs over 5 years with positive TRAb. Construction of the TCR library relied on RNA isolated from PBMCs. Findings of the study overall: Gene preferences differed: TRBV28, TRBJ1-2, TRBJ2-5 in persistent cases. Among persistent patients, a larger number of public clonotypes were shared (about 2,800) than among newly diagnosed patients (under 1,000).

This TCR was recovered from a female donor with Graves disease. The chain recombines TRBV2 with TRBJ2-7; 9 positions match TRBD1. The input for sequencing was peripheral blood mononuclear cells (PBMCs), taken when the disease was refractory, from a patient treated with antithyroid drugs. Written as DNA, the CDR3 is TGTGCCAGCAGTTCCGGGACAGGGATAGAGCAGTACTTC. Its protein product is CASSSGTGIEQYF.